Each of the 9 T cell receptor beta chains below was sequenced from the same sample in a study of blood T cell repertoires in COVID-19. This table comes from immunoSEQ multiplex PCR, and its TCRdb copy is limited to in-frame clones, with some not included. The sample has 60,000 to 80,000 clones, 70% to 90% seen once. The sample was peripheral blood. The receptors shown here come from a man aged 50 or older with acute or convalescent COVID-19.

The rearrangement links TRBV7-2 to TRBJ2-7; 7 bases are a match to TRBD2. Germline CDR1 reads SGHTA; CDR2 reads FQGNSA. The CDR3 extends over 12 amino acids. V was pared by 4 bases and J by 6 bases, with 3 bases of the junction left unmatched. The CDR3, as DNA: TGTGCCAGCAGCTCGGTAGCGGGCGAGCAGTACGTC. Translation gives CASSSVAGEQYV.

The J gene is TRBJ2-7, the V gene TRBV27; no firm D call. Trimming left V 3 bases short and J 3 bases short, with 12 bases between. The CDR3 has 14 amino acids. From germline, CDR1 is MNHEY and CDR2 SMNVEV (reference sequence). Written as DNA, the CDR3 is TGTGCCAGCAGTTTTTCCGTCTTTAACTACGAGCAGTACGTC. This gives the protein CASSFSVFNYEQYV.

The J gene is TRBJ2-7, the V gene TRBV24-1; 8 bases agree with TRBD2. The V gene end was trimmed by 6 bases and the J gene end by 4 bases; junction bases not matched to a gene: 7. Germline V lookup: CDR1 KGHDR, CDR2 SFDVKD. The CDR3 sequence is 14 residues long. Here the CDR3 DNA reads TGTGCCACCAGTCGGGGGGGTGGGCGGTACGAGCAGTACGTC. Translated, it gives CATSRGGGRYEQYV.

The chain couples TRBV6-2 or TRBV6-3 to TRBJ2-7; 7 bases line up with TRBD1. CDR1 MNHEY and CDR2 SVGEGT come from the germline V gene. V was clipped by 4 bases and J by 5 bases; unmatched bases: 8. The length of the CDR3 is 14 residues. This chain's CDR3 is CASSSRQGFDEQYV. The DNA of the CDR3 is TGTGCCAGCAGTTCCAGACAGGGTTTCGACGAGCAGTACGTC.

This clone was counted once. V and J are TRBV19 and TRBJ1-2, with no clear D. Trimming removed 11 bases from V and 8 bases from J, with 12 bases in between. CDR1 is LNHDA and CDR2 is SQIVND in the germline V gene (reference sequence). This CDR3 contains 10 residues. CDR3 in amino acids: CAVRSEGYTF. DNA of the CDR3: TGTGCCGTAAGGAGTGAGGGCTACACCTTC.

The V and J genes are TRBV11-2 and TRBJ2-7; 8 nucleotides line up with TRBD1. Germline V CDR1 and CDR2: SGHAT, FQNNGV. The CDR3 runs 16 residues. V dropped 1 base and J dropped 0; count of bases not matched to a gene: 5. CDR3 nucleotides: TGTGCCAGCAGCTTAGTTCTGGACAGGGACTCCTACGAGCAGTACTTC. Translated: CASSLVLDRDSYEQYF.

The chain uses TRBV6-6 and TRBJ2-1, with 8 bases fitting TRBD1. The V gene end was trimmed by 7 bases and the J gene end by 7 bases; junction bases not matched to a gene: 9. Germline-derived CDR1 and CDR2 are MNHNY and SVGAGI (reference sequence). This CDR3 contains 14 residues. CDR3 sequence reads: CASTSTGAVNEQFF. The CDR3 DNA reads TGTGCCAGCACCTCGACAGGGGCCGTAAATGAGCAGTTCTTC.

This clone was seen just once. This rearrangement joins TRBV9 to TRBJ2-7; D perhaps matches TRBD2 (5 bases). Trimming removed 0 bases from V and 6 bases from J, with 13 bases in between. The CDR3 covers 14 residues. Germline loops: CDR1 SGDLS, CDR2 YYNGEE. CDR3 residues: CASSVVDSGIEQYF. CDR3 in DNA: TGTGCCAGCAGCGTAGTTGATTCGGGGATCGAGCAGTACTTC.

The rearrangement joins TRBV6-5 to TRBJ2-7; TRBD1 matches at 8 bases. The germline CDR1 and CDR2 sequences are MNHEY and SVGAGI. V was pared by 4 bases and J by 6 bases, with 2 bases of the junction left unmatched. The CDR3 sequence is 12 residues long. The CDR3 spells CASSSDRGEQYV. The DNA of the CDR3 is TGTGCCAGCAGTTCCGACAGGGGCGAGCAGTACGTC.